This is a list of T cell receptor beta chains from one sample in a study of T cell repertoires in aging, cancer and after chemotherapy. MiXCR, applied by TCRdb to the multiplex PCR reads, yields one record per CDR3 protein. The sample shows several thousand distinct CDR3 sequences, around two fifths of them seen only once. The sequenced sample consisted of blood. The receptors shown here come from a human donor in good health. Each CDR3 is given with its conserved first and last residue. A D gene is named only where the DNA matches it firmly. Size is stated for part of the rows, as once, few or many counts, or as a class when the clone is expanded.

v_gene: TRBV6-2/TRBV6-3; j_gene: TRBJ2-7; d_gene: TRBD2; len: 14; abundance: -; CDR3nt: TGTGCCAGCAGATCACTAGCGGGCTCCTACGAGCAGTACTTC; CDR3aa: CASRSLAGSYEQYF
v_gene: TRBV5-6; j_gene: TRBJ1-1; d_gene: TRBD1; len: 15; abundance: -; CDR3nt: TGTGCCAGCAGCTTGCTCCCGACAGGGAGCACTGAAGCTTTCTTT; CDR3aa: CASSLLPTGSTEAFF
v_gene: TRBV30; j_gene: TRBJ1-6; d_gene: -; len: 14; abundance: -; CDR3nt: TGTGCCTGCGCAACAGTTTCCTATAATTCACCCCTCCACTTT; CDR3aa: CACATVSYNSPLHF
v_gene: TRBV4-2; j_gene: TRBJ2-1; d_gene: -; len: 14; abundance: -; CDR3nt: TGTGCCAGCAGCCAAGAGGTCCAGTACAATGAGCAGTTCTTC; CDR3aa: CASSQEVQYNEQFF
v_gene: TRBV29-1; j_gene: TRBJ1-1; d_gene: -; len: 10; abundance: few; CDR3nt: TGCAGCGTTGGTGGGACCCCCCGCGCCTTT; CDR3aa: CSVGGTPRAF
v_gene: TRBV6-5; j_gene: TRBJ2-5; d_gene: TRBD1; len: 14; abundance: -; CDR3nt: TGTGCCAGCAGTTACTGGACAGGGGGTGAGACCCAGTACTTC; CDR3aa: CASSYWTGGETQYF
v_gene: TRBV15; j_gene: TRBJ1-2; d_gene: -; len: 11; abundance: few; CDR3nt: TGTGCCACCAGCAGGGGCTATGGCTACACCTTC; CDR3aa: CATSRGYGYTF
v_gene: TRBV20-1; j_gene: TRBJ2-5; d_gene: TRBD2; len: 15; abundance: -; CDR3nt: TGCAGTGCTGGCTATCCTCCGGGACTACAAGAGACCCAGTACTTC; CDR3aa: CSAGYPPGLQETQYF
v_gene: TRBV6-1; j_gene: TRBJ1-6; d_gene: TRBD1; len: 15; abundance: -; CDR3nt: TGTGCCAGCAGTGAAGGGACAGGGATCAGTTCACCCCTCCACTTT; CDR3aa: CASSEGTGISSPLHF
v_gene: TRBV6-4; j_gene: TRBJ2-3; d_gene: -; len: 16; abundance: -; CDR3nt: TGTGCCAGCAGTGATAGGGCAGGGTTGCCCACAGATACGCAGTATTTT; CDR3aa: CASSDRAGLPTDTQYF
v_gene: TRBV29-1; j_gene: TRBJ2-5; d_gene: -; len: 12; abundance: medium-sized; CDR3nt: TGCAGCGTTGACACAGGGTGGGAGACCCAGTACTTC; CDR3aa: CSVDTGWETQYF
v_gene: TRBV5-6; j_gene: TRBJ2-7; d_gene: -; len: 17; abundance: -; CDR3nt: TGTGCCAGCAGCTTTACACAAGTGGCTTTAAGCTCCTACGAGCAGTACTTC; CDR3aa: CASSFTQVALSSYEQYF
v_gene: TRBV6-5; j_gene: TRBJ2-1; d_gene: TRBD2; len: 16; abundance: -; CDR3nt: TGTGCCAGCAGTTACCAGGCGGGGGTAGCGGACAATGAGCAGTTCTTC; CDR3aa: CASSYQAGVADNEQFF
v_gene: TRBV6-5; j_gene: TRBJ2-5; d_gene: -; len: 18; abundance: few; CDR3nt: TGTGCCAGCAGTTACTCTTTGGTACACAGGACCGCTAAAGAGACCCAGTACTTC; CDR3aa: CASSYSLVHRTAKETQYF
v_gene: TRBV10-1; j_gene: TRBJ2-3; d_gene: -; len: 15; abundance: few; CDR3nt: TGCGCCAGCAGTCCGGATTATGACTTGGGAGATACGCAGTATTTT; CDR3aa: CASSPDYDLGDTQYF
v_gene: TRBV29-1; j_gene: TRBJ2-1; d_gene: TRBD2; len: 16; abundance: few; CDR3nt: TGCAGCGTTGAGAGAAAGCGGGGACCCCTGAGGAATGAGCAGTTCTTC; CDR3aa: CSVERKRGPLRNEQFF
v_gene: TRBV12-3/TRBV12-4; j_gene: TRBJ2-1; d_gene: TRBD1; len: 15; abundance: few; CDR3nt: TGTGCCAGCAGTTTGATTGCGACAGGGAAGAATGAGCAGTTCTTC; CDR3aa: CASSLIATGKNEQFF
v_gene: TRBV7-2; j_gene: TRBJ2-1; d_gene: -; len: 15; abundance: -; CDR3nt: TGTGCCAGCAGCTTAGCGGTCACAGCGGGCAATGAGCAGTTCTTC; CDR3aa: CASSLAVTAGNEQFF
v_gene: TRBV29-1; j_gene: TRBJ2-5; d_gene: TRBD1; len: 12; abundance: medium-sized; CDR3nt: TGCAGCATACGGACAGGGGAAGAGACCCAGTACTTC; CDR3aa: CSIRTGEETQYF
v_gene: TRBV5-1; j_gene: TRBJ2-5; d_gene: TRBD2; len: 17; abundance: -; CDR3nt: TGCGCCAGCAGCCCTGGAGGTCGGTTGACTAGCGGGGAGACCCAGTACTTC; CDR3aa: CASSPGGRLTSGETQYF
v_gene: TRBV19; j_gene: TRBJ1-5; d_gene: -; len: 15; abundance: few; CDR3nt: TGTGCCAGTAGTATCGGCTGGGTGGACAATCAGCCCCAGCATTTT; CDR3aa: CASSIGWVDNQPQHF
v_gene: TRBV5-6; j_gene: TRBJ2-7; d_gene: -; len: 15; abundance: -; CDR3nt: TGTGCCAGCATCAGCCGGTGGGGAGACCCCTACGAGCAGTACTTC; CDR3aa: CASISRWGDPYEQYF
v_gene: TRBV30; j_gene: TRBJ1-1; d_gene: TRBD1; len: 14; abundance: few; CDR3nt: TGTGCCTGGAGTCCTAAGGACAGGCCACTCTTGGCTTTCTTT; CDR3aa: CAWSPKDRPLLAFF
v_gene: TRBV7-2; j_gene: TRBJ2-1; d_gene: TRBD2; len: 14; abundance: -; CDR3nt: TGTGCCAGCAGCTTTGGCGGGGGGGCAAATGAGCAGTTCTTC; CDR3aa: CASSFGGGANEQFF
v_gene: TRBV27; j_gene: TRBJ2-1; d_gene: TRBD1; len: 13; abundance: few; CDR3nt: TGTGCCAGCAGTGGACAGGTAAATAATGAGCAGTTCTTC; CDR3aa: CASSGQVNNEQFF
v_gene: TRBV6-1; j_gene: TRBJ2-1; d_gene: TRBD2; len: 13; abundance: -; CDR3nt: TGTGCCAGCAGTGAAGCTGAGACTAGCGGGGTGTTCTTC; CDR3aa: CASSEAETSGVFF
v_gene: TRBV30; j_gene: TRBJ2-3; d_gene: -; len: 15; abundance: -; CDR3nt: TGTGCCTGGAGTGTTGGCGGGACCCCCACAGATACGCAGTATTTT; CDR3aa: CAWSVGGTPTDTQYF
v_gene: TRBV12-3/TRBV12-4; j_gene: TRBJ2-2; d_gene: -; len: 12; abundance: -; CDR3nt: TGTGCCAGCACCTTATGGAACGGGGAGCTGTTTTTT; CDR3aa: CASTLWNGELFF
v_gene: TRBV27; j_gene: TRBJ2-6; d_gene: TRBD1; len: 19; abundance: -; CDR3nt: TGTGCCAGCAGTCGACCCCCGACAGGGACGAGCTCTGGGGCCAACGTCCTGACTTTC; CDR3aa: CASSRPPTGTSSGANVLTF
v_gene: TRBV18; j_gene: TRBJ2-1; d_gene: -; len: 15; abundance: few; CDR3nt: TGTGCCAGCTCACCAGGAATGAGCTCCTACAATGAGCAGTTCTTC; CDR3aa: CASSPGMSSYNEQFF
v_gene: TRBV11-1; j_gene: TRBJ2-5; d_gene: TRBD2; len: 15; abundance: -; CDR3nt: TGTGCCAGCAGCTTAGATCCGCGGGAGGGAGAGACCCAGTACTTC; CDR3aa: CASSLDPREGETQYF
v_gene: TRBV6-5; j_gene: TRBJ1-5; d_gene: -; len: 16; abundance: -; CDR3nt: TGTGCCAGCAGTTACACTGGGGGGACTCGCAATCAGCCCCAGCATTTT; CDR3aa: CASSYTGGTRNQPQHF
v_gene: TRBV7-2; j_gene: TRBJ1-4; d_gene: -; len: 14; abundance: -; CDR3nt: TGTGCCAGCAGCTTAGGGTTCTCTAATGAAAAACTGTTTTTT; CDR3aa: CASSLGFSNEKLFF
v_gene: TRBV30; j_gene: TRBJ1-4; d_gene: -; len: 13; abundance: -; CDR3nt: TGTGCCTGGGGGCGAGCAACTAATGAAAAACTGTTTTTT; CDR3aa: CAWGRATNEKLFF
v_gene: TRBV6-2/TRBV6-3; j_gene: TRBJ1-5; d_gene: -; len: 13; abundance: -; CDR3nt: TGTGCCAGCAGTTATTCGACTCATCAGCCCCAGCATTTT; CDR3aa: CASSYSTHQPQHF
v_gene: TRBV6-5; j_gene: TRBJ2-1; d_gene: -; len: 14; abundance: -; CDR3nt: TGTGCCAGCAGCCCTCGAGGAGACCACAATGAGCAGTTCTTC; CDR3aa: CASSPRGDHNEQFF
v_gene: TRBV12-3/TRBV12-4; j_gene: TRBJ2-1; d_gene: -; len: 16; abundance: -; CDR3nt: TGTGCCAGCAGTCGATTTATAGCGTACTCCTACAATGAGCAGTTCTTC; CDR3aa: CASSRFIAYSYNEQFF
v_gene: TRBV6-6; j_gene: TRBJ2-1; d_gene: TRBD2; len: 18; abundance: -; CDR3nt: TGTGCCAGCAGTCCCGGACTAGCGGGGTCAACATCCTACAATGAGCAGTTCTTC; CDR3aa: CASSPGLAGSTSYNEQFF
v_gene: TRBV12-3/TRBV12-4; j_gene: TRBJ2-2; d_gene: -; len: 16; abundance: few; CDR3nt: TGTGCCAGCAGTTTCACAGGGTCTCGAAGGACCGGGGAGCTGTTTTTT; CDR3aa: CASSFTGSRRTGELFF
v_gene: TRBV6-2/TRBV6-3; j_gene: TRBJ2-6; d_gene: -; len: 19; abundance: few; CDR3nt: TGTGCCAGCAGTGAAACATTAGGGCTTATCAGCGGTGGGGCCAACGTCCTGACTTTC; CDR3aa: CASSETLGLISGGANVLTF
v_gene: TRBV6-4; j_gene: TRBJ2-5; d_gene: TRBD2; len: 15; abundance: -; CDR3nt: TGTGCCAGCAGTGACGGTAGCGGGGGGCAAGAGACCCAGTACTTC; CDR3aa: CASSDGSGGQETQYF
v_gene: TRBV6-1; j_gene: TRBJ1-1; d_gene: TRBD1; len: 16; abundance: -; CDR3nt: TGTGCCAGCAGTGGGGGGGGGACAGGGAGAGGCACTGAAGCTTTCTTT; CDR3aa: CASSGGGTGRGTEAFF
v_gene: TRBV5-4; j_gene: TRBJ2-3; d_gene: -; len: 15; abundance: few; CDR3nt: TGTGCCAGCAGCTTGACAGCCTCGGGCACAGATACGCAGTATTTT; CDR3aa: CASSLTASGTDTQYF
v_gene: TRBV30; j_gene: TRBJ2-7; d_gene: -; len: 14; abundance: -; CDR3nt: TGTGCCTGGAACCTTCGGACAGACGCTTACGAGCAGTACTTC; CDR3aa: CAWNLRTDAYEQYF
v_gene: TRBV5-4; j_gene: TRBJ2-1; d_gene: -; len: 14; abundance: few; CDR3nt: TGTGCCAGCAGCTTGCCCAGCGGTCACAATGAGCAGTTCTTC; CDR3aa: CASSLPSGHNEQFF
v_gene: TRBV6-5; j_gene: TRBJ1-1; d_gene: -; len: 14; abundance: few; CDR3nt: TGTGCCAGCAGGGTCGGGGGAGCGAGGACTGAAGCTTTCTTT; CDR3aa: CASRVGGARTEAFF